These 23 T cell receptor beta chains originate from one sample sequenced in a study of T cell clonality in common variable immunodeficiency. Repertoires were generated with immunoSEQ multiplex PCR, while TCRdb's copy carries only in-frame clones and drops some. The sample shows 52,000 or so clones, none of them appearing just once. The sequenced sample consisted of peripheral blood mononuclear cells. All receptors derive from a person aged 18 to 70 in good health.

In this sample, this clone turned up many times. The read gets to within 3 residues of the CDR3 end, and the germline J gene fills in the rest. The rearrangement joins TRBV10-3 to TRBJ2-5, with 14 positions matching TRBD2. Trimming cost V 10 bases and J 4 bases; bases outside gene matches: 2. This CDR3 has 13 amino acids. CDR1 is ENHRY, CDR2 SYGVKD, per germline. The DNA read from the CDR3 is TGTGCCACAGGACTAGCGGGAGGAGAGACC. Translating gives CATGLAGGET. The whole CDR3 sequence is CATGLAGGETQYF.

This clone came up many times. The read finishes 3 residues shy of the CDR3 end, and the germline J gene is used to complete it. The chain combines TRBV30 with TRBJ1-5; the match to TRBD1 covers 10 bases. Trimming removed 0 bases from V and 5 bases from J; junction bases left unmatched: 4. The CDR3 has 15 amino acids. CDR1 and CDR2 from the germline V gene are GTSNPN and SVGIG (reference sequence). The CDR3 region is CAWSVGDRGYQPQHF. The sequenced CDR3 bases are TGTGCCTGGAGTGTGGGGGACAGGGGTTATCAGCCC.

This clone was seen at least ten times. The read stops 3 residues short of the end of the CDR3; the missing end is completed from the germline J gene. The rearrangement uses TRBV7-9 and TRBJ1-1, with no clear D. From germline, CDR1 is SEHNR and CDR2 FQNEAQ (reference sequence). This CDR3 spans 13 amino acids. V was pared by 1 base and J by 5 bases, with 8 bases between. CDR3 sequence: CASSLEVRTEAFF. The CDR3 bases that were read are TGTGCCAGCAGCTTAGAAGTCAGAACTGAA.

This clone was seen only a few times. The CDR3 extends 3 residues past the end of the read, so its final part is completed from the germline J gene. This chain links TRBV2 with TRBJ2-5, with 7 bases fitting TRBD2. CDR1 and CDR2 from the germline V gene are SNHLY and FYNNEI. This CDR3 spans 12 amino acids. This CDR3 is CAGGEEGETQYF. The part of the CDR3 DNA that was read is TGTGCGGGGGGGGAGGAGGGGGAGACC.

This clone was counted at least ten times. A read error may account for a junction end that differs from germline. The read terminates 3 residues before the CDR3 end, so the remaining end is supplied by the germline J gene. V usage is TRBV4-1 and J usage is TRBJ2-1; 9 bases map to TRBD2. Germline V gives CDR1 MGHRA, CDR2 YSYEKL. The CDR3 is 15 amino acids. The CDR3 spells CTSSPASGRCNEQFF. The DNA read from the CDR3 is TGCACCAGCAGCCCGGCGAGCGGGAGGTGCAATGAG.

This clone has at least ten counts. The read halts 3 residues ahead of the CDR3 end, with the missing end drawn from the germline J gene. The gene calls are TRBV2 and TRBJ1-1; D perhaps matches TRBD1 (5 bases). Per germline, CDR1 SNHLY and CDR2 FYNNEI. With 4 bases removed from V and 2 bases from J, the gap between germline ends came to 11 bases. The CDR3 is made up of 14 amino acids. CDR3 DNA (partial): TGTGCCAGCAGTGCAGGAGGACAAAACACTGAA. Translation: CASSAGGQNTE. The CDR3 reads in full as CASSAGGQNTEAFF.

This clone was observed at least ten times. The CDR3 end falls 3 residues outside the read, so it is completed with the germline J gene. The V call is TRBV28, the J call TRBJ2-6, with D possibly being TRBD2 (7 bases). The length of the CDR3 is 16 residues. Looked up from germline, CDR1 is MDHEN and CDR2 is SYDVKM. Between the trimmed V and J ends, which lost 5 bases and 1 base, there was a span of 12 bases. The CDR3 is CASSRGGESGANVLTF. The part of the CDR3 DNA that was read is TGTGCCAGCAGTAGGGGGGGCGAATCTGGGGCCAACGTC.

This clone was seen a few times. The missing CDR3 end, 3 residues past where the read stops, is filled in from the germline J gene. The chain recombines TRBV19 with TRBJ2-3, with D perhaps matching TRBD2 (5 bases). The CDR3 has 15 amino acids. Germline assignment: CDR1 LNHDA and CDR2 SQIVND (reference sequence). Trimming cost V 5 bases and J 2 bases, with 14 bases left between them. The CDR3 reads CASSVEPGITDTQYF. The covered CDR3 bases are TGTGCCAGTAGTGTGGAACCGGGGATCACAGATACG.

Ten or more counts support this clone. The read finishes 3 residues shy of the CDR3 end, and the germline J gene is used to complete it. The V and J genes are TRBV20-1 and TRBJ2-1; 14 nucleotides align to TRBD2. The germline V gene encodes CDR1 DFQATT and CDR2 SNEGSKA (reference sequence). V shed 6 bases and J 8 bases; nucleotides not matched to a gene: 9. The CDR3 runs to 15 residues. CDR3 sequence: CSATRGLAGGYEQFF. CDR3 bases read: TGCAGTGCAACACGTGGACTAGCGGGGGGCTATGAG.

In its sample, this clone was seen a few times. A junction boundary mismatches the germline segment, possibly from a read error. The CDR3 protein is CASSFTGTGAFF. The covered CDR3 bases are TGTGCCAGTAGTTTTACGGGGACTGGA. This sequence joins TRBV19 and TRBJ1-1; tentative D call: TRBD1 (5 bases). The read ends 3 residues early relative to the CDR3; the germline J gene fills the gap. The CDR3 is 12 amino acids. Germline V gene data show CDR1 as LNHDA and CDR2 as SQIVND (reference sequence).

A few counts support this clone. A read error may explain this, as a much larger clone is one base away. The read terminates 3 residues ahead of where the CDR3 ends, so the germline J gene completes it. The V gene is TRBV10-2, the J gene TRBJ2-1, with 9 bases aligning to TRBD1. Germline V lookup: CDR1 WSHSY, CDR2 SAAADI. The CDR3 loop spans 13 amino acids. After removal of 7 bases from V and 7 bases from J, the junction contained 5 bases not matched to a gene. The CDR3 spells CASKTGGGNEQFF. The covered CDR3 bases are TGCGCCAGCAAGACAGGGGGAGGTAATGAG.

This clone came up many times. The sequenced fragment ends 3 residues before the CDR3 boundary, so the rest is inferred from the germline J gene. The rearrangement joins TRBV29-1 to TRBJ2-3, with D perhaps being TRBD1 or TRBD2 (5 bases each). The CDR3 length is 11 residues. Trimming stripped 5 bases from V and 6 bases from J, with 9 bases between. CDR1 and CDR2 (germline): SQVTM, ANQGSEA. The CDR3 is CSVSEGDTQYF. The DNA read from the CDR3 is TGCAGCGTTAGCGAGGGGGATACG.

This clone was counted at least ten times. The CDR3 goes on 3 residues after the read ends, and that part is filled in from the germline J gene. The J gene is TRBJ1-2, the V gene TRBV9; maybe TRBD1 (6 bases). CDR3 size: 15 residues. Germline CDR1 is SGDLS and CDR2 is YYNGEE. V was clipped by 0 bases and J by 0 bases, with 9 bases between them. The CDR3 bases that were read are TGTGCCAGCAGCGTAGGACCAGGGGCTAACTATGGC. It codes for CASSVGPGANYG. The CDR3 in full is CASSVGPGANYGYTF.

About this clone: The read ends 3 residues shy of where the CDR3 ends; the end is completed using the germline J gene. V and J are TRBV19 and TRBJ2-2; tentatively, D is TRBD1 (5 bases). Germline V gene lookup returns CDR1 LNHDA and CDR2 SQIVND (reference sequence). The CDR3 is 15 amino acids. The CDR3 is CASSGAAEYNSPLFF. The part of the CDR3 DNA that was read is TGTGCCAGTAGTGGGGCGGCCGAATATAATTCACCG.

This clone was seen ten or more times. The missing CDR3 end, 3 residues past where the read stops, is filled in from the germline J gene. The chain combines TRBV19 with TRBJ1-2, with D uncertain. This CDR3 comprises 14 residues. Germline V gene sequence: CDR1 LNHDA, CDR2 SQIVND (reference sequence). The part of the CDR3 DNA that was read is TGTGCCAGTAGTACAACATCCGGTCGGGGAGGC. Its translation: CASSTTSGRGG. The entire CDR3 sequence reads CASSTTSGRGGYTF. The variable domain in full, with the rest retrieved from reference TRBV19 and TRBJ1-2, is DGGITQSPKYLFRKEGQNVTLSCEQNLNHDAMYWYRQDPGQGLRLIYYSQIVNDFQKGDIAEGYSVSREKKESFPLTVTSAQKNPTAFYLCASSTTSGRGGYTFGSGTRLTVV.

There are a few counts of this clone. Sequencing ends 3 residues short of the CDR3 end; the germline J gene provides the rest. This rearrangement joins TRBV25-1 to TRBJ2-4; the D gene is possibly TRBD2 (6 bases). Germline V CDR1 and CDR2: MGHDK, SYGVNS. The CDR3 spans 12 residues. The covered CDR3 bases are TGTGCCAGCGTAACCCCGGCGGGAATT. This sequence encodes CASVTPAGI. The entire CDR3 sequence reads CASVTPAGIQYF.

This clone was recorded many times. The read gets to within 3 residues of the CDR3 end, and the germline J gene fills in the rest. The rearrangement uses TRBV29-1 and TRBJ2-1; D gene ambiguous. Germline V CDR1 and CDR2: SQVTM, ANQGSEA. The CDR3 loop spans 11 amino acids. Trimming shortened V by 4 bases and J by 4 bases, and 5 bases separated the two germline ends. CDR3 bases read: TGCAGCGTTGGCCAGTACAATGAG. This translates into CSVGQYNE. The whole CDR3 reads CSVGQYNEQFF.

This clone was picked up many times. The CDR3 is cut off 3 residues early in the read; its end comes from the germline J gene. The genes are TRBV19 and TRBJ1-5, with D maybe TRBD1 (6 bases). Trimming cost V 2 bases and J 6 bases, with 11 bases left between them. There are 14 residues in the CDR3. Germline V gene sequence: CDR1 LNHDA, CDR2 SQIVND (reference sequence). The CDR3 loop reads CASSITRGGQPQHF. CDR3 bases read: TGTGCCAGTAGTATAACCAGGGGCGGTCAGCCC.

In this sample, this clone turned up a few times. The CDR3 sequence: CASSTPGLASYDYTF. The DNA read from the CDR3 is TGTGCCAGTAGTACGCCGGGACTAGCGTCCTACGAC. The chain uses TRBV19 and TRBJ1-2, with a tentative D call TRBD1 (5 bases). The CDR3 is cut off 3 residues early in the read; its end comes from the germline J gene. The CDR3 extends over 15 amino acids. Per the germline V gene, CDR1 is LNHDA and CDR2 is SQIVND (reference sequence). The full variable domain, in which reference TRBV19 and TRBJ1-2 provide the parts outside the CDR3, is DGGITQSPKYLFRKEGQNVTLSCEQNLNHDAMYWYRQDPGQGLRLIYYSQIVNDFQKGDIAEGYSVSREKKESFPLTVTSAQKNPTAFYLCASSTPGLASYDYTFGSGTRLTVV.

The table lists this clone with many counts. Partial CDR3 DNA: TGTGCCAGCAGTGACGAGGCGGGAGGACCAGATACG. Translation: CASSDEAGGPDT. The CDR3 reads in full as CASSDEAGGPDTQYF. The J gene is TRBJ2-3, the V gene TRBV6-4, with TRBD2 identical over 8 bases. The missing CDR3 end, 3 residues past where the read stops, is filled in from the germline J gene. This CDR3 contains 15 residues. Germline trimming cut 2 bases from V and 4 bases from J; bases unmatched to any gene: 5. Germline values: CDR1 MRHNA, CDR2 SNTAGT.

This clone was counted a few times. With the read ending 3 residues before the CDR3 end, the germline J gene is used to fill in that end. The J gene is TRBJ1-2, the V gene TRBV7-2; possibly TRBD1 for D (5 bases). In germline, CDR1 is SGHTA, CDR2 FQGNSA. This CDR3 spans 14 amino acids. The CDR3 spells CASSLALGGDTYTF. Partial CDR3 DNA: TGTGCCAGCAGCTTAGCGCTGGGAGGGGATACC.

There are many counts of this clone. The read terminates 3 residues before the CDR3 end, so the remaining end is supplied by the germline J gene. This chain joins TRBV29-1 and TRBJ2-3, with TRBD2 identical over 7 bases. The CDR3 totals 13 residues. Trimming took 1 base from V and 5 from J; bases not matched to a gene: 3. Germline V gene sequence: CDR1 SQVTM, CDR2 ANQGSEA. The DNA read from the CDR3 is TGCAGCGTTGAAGCGGCTAGCGGAGATACG. Translated, it gives CSVEAASGDT. The full CDR3 is CSVEAASGDTQYF.

At least ten counts were recorded for this clone. The CDR3 end falls 3 residues outside the read, so it is completed with the germline J gene. The gene calls are TRBV6-4 and TRBJ2-6; 7 bases line up with TRBD1. CDR1 MRHNA and CDR2 SNTAGT come from the germline V gene. The CDR3 is 15 residues long. V was pared by 6 bases and J by 4 bases, with 6 bases of the junction left unmatched. This CDR3 reads CASSSDRSGANVLTF. The sequenced CDR3 bases are TGTGCCAGCAGCTCGGACAGGTCCGGGGCCAACGTC.